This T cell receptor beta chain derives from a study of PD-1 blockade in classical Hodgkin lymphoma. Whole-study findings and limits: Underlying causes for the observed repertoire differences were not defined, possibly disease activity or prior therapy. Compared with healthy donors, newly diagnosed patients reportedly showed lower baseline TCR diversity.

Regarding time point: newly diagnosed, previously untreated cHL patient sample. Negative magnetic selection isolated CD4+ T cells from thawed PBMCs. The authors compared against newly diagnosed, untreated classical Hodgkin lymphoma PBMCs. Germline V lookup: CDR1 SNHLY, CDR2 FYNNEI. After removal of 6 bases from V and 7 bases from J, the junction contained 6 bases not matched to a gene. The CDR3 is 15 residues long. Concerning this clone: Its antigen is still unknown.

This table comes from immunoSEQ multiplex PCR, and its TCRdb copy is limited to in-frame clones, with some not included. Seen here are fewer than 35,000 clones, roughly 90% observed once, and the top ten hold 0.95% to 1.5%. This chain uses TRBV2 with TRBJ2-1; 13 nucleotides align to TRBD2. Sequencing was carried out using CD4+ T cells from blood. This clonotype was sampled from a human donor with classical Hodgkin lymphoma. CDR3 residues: CASRGRTSGGNEQFF. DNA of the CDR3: TGTGCCAGCAGAGGGAGGACTAGCGGGGGAAATGAGCAGTTCTTC.